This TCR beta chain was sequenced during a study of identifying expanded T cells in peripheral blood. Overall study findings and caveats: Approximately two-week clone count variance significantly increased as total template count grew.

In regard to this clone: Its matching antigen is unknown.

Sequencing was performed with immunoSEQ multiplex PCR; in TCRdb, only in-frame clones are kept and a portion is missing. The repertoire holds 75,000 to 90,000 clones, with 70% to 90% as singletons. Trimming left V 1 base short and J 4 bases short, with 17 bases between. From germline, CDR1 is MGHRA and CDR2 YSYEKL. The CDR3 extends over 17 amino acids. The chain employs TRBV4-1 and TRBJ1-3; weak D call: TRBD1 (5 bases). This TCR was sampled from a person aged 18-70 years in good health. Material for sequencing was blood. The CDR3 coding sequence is TGCGCCAGCAGCCAAGGATTTCGGACAATGCGCGGAAACACCATATATTTT. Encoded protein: CASSQGFRTMRGNTIYF.